Shown below are 11 T cell receptor beta chains from a single sample sequenced in a study of T-cell memory formation after mild COVID-19. TCRdb itself ran the 5' RACE reads through MiXCR, one entry per CDR3 protein. The sample contains fewer than 150,000 distinct CDR3 sequences, more than 13% of which appear only once. Material: PBMCs or a T cell subset sorted from them (not recorded which). Receptor source: an adult woman who had mild COVID-19 (a few samples of this study predate the infection). Cell type and time point are not known.

This sequence joins TRBV6-5 and TRBJ2-5, with D possibly TRBD1 on 5 matching bases. The CDR3 length is 14 residues. V lost 2 bases and J 7 bases, leaving 14 bases between the germline ends. Looked up from germline, CDR1 is MNHEY and CDR2 is SVGAGI. The CDR3, as DNA: TGTGCCAGCAGTTACCCGCAGGGTATTGGGACCCAGTACTTC. Protein: CASSYPQGIGTQYF.

This chain joins TRBV20-1 and TRBJ1-1, with D hard to call. This CDR3 is built from 14 residues. The V end lost 0 bases, the J end lost 0 bases, and 8 bases lay between the germline ends. Germline lookup yields CDR1 DFQATT and CDR2 SNEGSKA (reference sequence). The CDR3 is CSARDTRLNTEAFF. In nucleotides, the CDR3 is TGCAGTGCTAGAGATACCAGGTTGAACACTGAAGCTTTCTTT.

V and J are TRBV6-4 and TRBJ2-3; tentative D call: TRBD2 (5 bases). Trimming removed 9 bases at V and 1 base at J, with 14 bases between. This CDR3 is 14 amino acids long. CDR1 and CDR2 (germline): MRHNA, SNTAGT. The CDR3 loop is CASSERGGTDTQYF. CDR3 nucleotides: TGTGCCAGTTCGGAACGGGGTGGCACAGATACGCAGTATTTT.

This clonotype occurred a few times. The chain combines TRBV3-1 with TRBJ2-1; no definite D call. Per germline, CDR1 LGHDT and CDR2 YNNKEL (reference sequence). This CDR3 is 16 amino acids long. The V gene lost 4 bases and the J gene lost 2 bases, with 15 bases spanning the gap. The CDR3 DNA follows: TGTGCCAGCAGCCCCGAAGACCCGGATACCTACAATGAGCAGTTCTTC. Encoded protein: CASSPEDPDTYNEQFF.

V and J are TRBV20-1 and TRBJ1-5; a possible D gene is TRBD1 (6 bases). This CDR3 is built from 15 residues. Looked up from germline, CDR1 is DFQATT and CDR2 is SNEGSKA (reference sequence). V was pared by 3 bases and J by 0 bases, with 12 bases between. CDR3 sequence reads: CSASTGTYSNQPQHF. CDR3 DNA sequence: TGCAGTGCTAGTACAGGGACTTATAGCAATCAGCCCCAGCATTTT.

This clonotype was counted a few times. The chain uses TRBV24-1 and TRBJ2-3; the D gene is possibly TRBD2 (6 bases). Germline values: CDR1 KGHDR, CDR2 SFDVKD. The CDR3 totals 16 residues. V dropped 5 bases and J dropped 7 bases, with 21 bases sitting between them. The CDR3 DNA sequence: TGTGCCACCAGTGCCCTTTTAGCGGATTCAGGAAATACGCAGTATTTT. Translation gives CATSALLADSGNTQYF.

This clonotype was counted only a few times. This sequence joins TRBV4-1 and TRBJ2-1; weak D call: TRBD2 (5 bases). The germline V and J ends were trimmed by 4 bases and 9 bases, with 16 bases remaining between them. CDR1 is MGHRA and CDR2 is YSYEKL in the germline V gene. The CDR3 loop spans 14 amino acids. The CDR3, as DNA: TGCGCCAGCAGCCGCCGGGATGAGTTCACTGAGCAGTTCTTC. Translation: CASSRRDEFTEQFF.

Ten or more counts support this clonotype. The chain joins TRBV5-5 to TRBJ2-1; D tentatively fits TRBD1 or TRBD2 (6 bases each). CDR3 length: 15 residues. Deletions cut 1 base from V and 5 bases from J, with 13 bases between. CDR1 and CDR2 (germline): SGHKS, YYEKEE (reference sequence). CDR3 amino acids: CASSLWRGVNNEQFF. DNA of the CDR3: TGTGCCAGCAGCTTGTGGAGGGGGGTAAACAATGAGCAGTTCTTC. Complete variable domain (other parts from reference TRBV5-5 and TRBJ2-1): DAGVTQSPTHLIKTRGQQVTLRCSPISGHKSVSWYQQVLGQGPQFIFQYYEKEERGRGNFPDRFSARQFPNYSSELNVNALLLGDSALYLCASSLWRGVNNEQFFGPGTRLTVL.

The V gene is TRBV15, the J gene TRBJ2-2; no reliable D call. Trimming shortened V by 0 bases and J by 1 base, and 12 bases separated the two germline ends. CDR3 size: 17 residues. Germline loops: CDR1 LNHNV, CDR2 YYDKDF (reference sequence). The CDR3 here is CATSRDALGQNTGELFF. Written as DNA, the CDR3 is TGTGCCACCAGCAGAGATGCCCTTGGCCAGAACACCGGGGAGCTGTTTTTT. The whole variable domain, remainder taken from reference TRBV15 and TRBJ2-2, is DAMVIQNPRYQVTQFGKPVTLSCSQTLNHNVMYWYQQKSSQAPKLLFHYYDKDFNNEADTPDNFQSRRPNTSFCFLDIRSPGLGDTAMYLCATSRDALGQNTGELFFGEGSRLTVL.

This rearrangement joins TRBV12-3 or TRBV12-4 to TRBJ2-2, with TRBD2 as a possible D gene (6 bases). V dropped 6 bases and J dropped 2 bases, with 13 bases sitting between them. The CDR3 has 15 residues. CDR3 region: CASRGEERNTGELFF. DNA for the CDR3: TGTGCCAGCAGGGGGGAGGAGCGAAACACCGGGGAGCTGTTTTTT.

A few counts support this clonotype. The chain employs TRBV29-1 and TRBJ1-1; D gene uncertain. V was pared by 2 bases and J by 1 base, with 5 bases between. Germline loops: CDR1 SQVTM, CDR2 ANQGSEA. The CDR3 is 12 residues long. The CDR3 bases are TGCAGCGTTGAACCCGAGAACACTGAAGCTTTCTTT. It codes for CSVEPENTEAFF.